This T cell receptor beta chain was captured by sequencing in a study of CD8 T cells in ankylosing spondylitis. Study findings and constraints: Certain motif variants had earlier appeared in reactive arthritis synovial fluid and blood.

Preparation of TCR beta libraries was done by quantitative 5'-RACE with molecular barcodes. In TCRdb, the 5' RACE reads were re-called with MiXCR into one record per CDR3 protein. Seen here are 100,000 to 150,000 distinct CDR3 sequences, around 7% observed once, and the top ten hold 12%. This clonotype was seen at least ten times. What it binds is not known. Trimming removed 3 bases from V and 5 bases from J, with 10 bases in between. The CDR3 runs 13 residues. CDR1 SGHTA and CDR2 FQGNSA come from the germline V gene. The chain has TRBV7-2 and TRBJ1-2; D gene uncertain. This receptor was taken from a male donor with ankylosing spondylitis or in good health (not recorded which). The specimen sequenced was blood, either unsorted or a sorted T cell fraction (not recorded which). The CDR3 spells CASSFGIAYGYTF. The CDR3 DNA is TGTGCCAGCAGCTTCGGAATCGCATATGGCTACACCTTC.